Described below is a single TCR beta chain sequence and its context. The record originates from a study of blood T cell repertoires in COVID-19. Study-level background: Acute and convalescent COVID-19 specimens originated in the United States, Italy and Spain. PBMCs, B-cell-depleted T cells, or T cells provided the cDNA or gDNA that made up the material.

V lost 4 bases and J lost 1, with 14 bases in between. Germline loops: CDR1 SEHNR, CDR2 FQNEAQ (reference sequence). The CDR3 has 16 residues. Authors' data handling: Using reference gene primer amplification, nucleated cell counts were estimated. Clones were sequenced by immunoSEQ multiplex PCR, and TCRdb holds only the in-frame ones, with some missing. The V and J calls and clone size are taken from that table; D and trimming were inferred from the DNA. The sample consists of 170,000 or so clones, 70% to 90% of them appearing once. The sequence was collected from a man between 50 and 59 years old with active or convalescent COVID-19. The sequenced sample was peripheral blood. The rearrangement joins TRBV7-9 to TRBJ2-1; a possible D gene is TRBD1 (5 bases). The CDR3 sequence is CASSWGSDSSYNEQFF. CDR3 DNA: TGTGCCAGCAGCTGGGGTTCAGACAGTTCCTACAATGAGCAGTTCTTC.